One sample yielded the 19 T cell receptor beta chains listed below, sequenced in a study of blood T cell repertoires in COVID-19. TCRdb keeps only in-frame clones here, not all; method: immunoSEQ multiplex PCR. This table has approximately 160,000 clones, roughly 83% appearing once. Sequenced material: peripheral blood. Receptors were obtained from a woman older than 75 with active or convalescent COVID-19.

The V call is TRBV2, the J call TRBJ2-3; 9 bases are shared with TRBD2. J lost 1 base, V lost 4 bases, and 12 bases had no gene match. CDR3 length equals 18 residues. The germline V gene has CDR1 SNHLY and CDR2 FYNNEI. This CDR3 reads CASSASLAGTRGTDTQYF. CDR3 DNA: TGTGCCAGCAGTGCGTCCCTAGCGGGGACCCGTGGCACAGATACGCAGTATTTT.

The chain is built from TRBV11-2 and TRBJ2-5; TRBD2 agrees at 8 bases. The CDR3 loop spans 15 amino acids. Germline V gene lookup returns CDR1 SGHAT and CDR2 FQNNGV. After removal of 1 base from V and 5 bases from J, the junction contained 6 bases not matched to a gene. This CDR3 reads CASSLVPGGWETQYF. The DNA of the CDR3 is TGTGCCAGCAGCTTAGTACCGGGGGGGTGGGAGACCCAGTACTTC.

The chain employs TRBV7-2 and TRBJ1-1; D possibly corresponds to TRBD1 (6 bases). The CDR3 totals 15 residues. Germline CDR1 and CDR2: SGHTA and FQGNSA. Trimming stripped 4 bases from V and 4 bases from J, with 16 bases between. CDR3 residues: CASSYSWGGPTEAFF. CDR3 nucleotide sequence: TGTGCCAGCAGCTATTCGTGGGGGGGGCCCACTGAAGCTTTCTTT. The variable domain in full, completed from reference TRBV7-2 and TRBJ1-1, reads GAGVSQSPSNKVTEKGKDVELRCDPISGHTALYWYRQSLGQGLEFLIYFQGNSAPDKSGLPSDRFSAERTGGSVSTLTIQRTQQEDSAVYLCASSYSWGGPTEAFFGQGTRLTVV.

In its sample, this clone was seen a few times. The V and J genes are TRBV2 and TRBJ2-5; no firm D call. V was trimmed by 10 bases and J by 2 bases, leaving 11 bases between them. From germline, CDR1 is SNHLY and CDR2 FYNNEI. This CDR3 has 12 residues. The CDR3, as DNA: TGTGCCACCGCAGGTGATCAAGAGACCCAGTACTTC. Translating it yields CATAGDQETQYF.

This clone was seen a single time. The V and J genes are TRBV14 and TRBJ2-2; 7 bases match TRBD1. Germline V lookup: CDR1 SGHDN, CDR2 FVKESK. Trimming cost V 4 bases and J 5 bases; bases outside gene matches: 4. The CDR3 is 14 amino acids. This CDR3 reads CASSPTGLTGELFF. The CDR3 DNA sequence: TGTGCCAGCAGCCCGACAGGGCTGACCGGGGAGCTGTTTTTT.

The chain joins TRBV4-3 to TRBJ1-2; unclear D gene. CDR1 is LGHNA, CDR2 YSLEER, per germline. The V gene lost 0 bases and the J gene lost 3 bases, with 14 bases spanning the gap. The CDR3 has 16 amino acids. Here the CDR3 DNA reads TGCGCCAGCAGCCAAGAACGGGGAGGGTATTACTATGGCTACACCTTC. Encoded protein: CASSQERGGYYYGYTF.

CDR3 DNA sequence: TGTGCCAGCAGCTCCGAGGCAGATACGCAGTATTTT. It is translated as CASSSEADTQYF. The chain joins TRBV3-1 (or the pseudogene TRBV3-2) to TRBJ2-3; D gene uncertain. Germline CDR1 is LGHDT and CDR2 is YNNKEL (reference sequence). Trimming left V 5 bases short and J 4 bases short, with 7 bases between. This CDR3 is 12 amino acids long.

The V call is TRBV4-3, the J call TRBJ2-7; tentative D call: TRBD1 (6 bases). CDR3 length equals 15 residues. Germline loops: CDR1 LGHNA, CDR2 YSLEER. Trimming cost V 4 bases and J 1 base, with 14 bases left between them. The CDR3 protein is CASSLQGGASYEQYF. The CDR3 DNA follows: TGCGCCAGCAGCCTCCAAGGGGGAGCTTCCTACGAGCAGTACTTC.

The J gene is TRBJ1-4, the V gene TRBV20-1; no firm D call. The CDR3 covers 11 residues. Trimming took off 3 bases at V and 8 bases at J, with 7 bases between the two ends. Germline values: CDR1 DFQATT, CDR2 SNEGSKA (reference sequence). The CDR3 here is CSARWEEKLFF. CDR3 bases: TGCAGTGCTAGGTGGGAGGAAAAACTGTTTTTT.

The chain links TRBV5-4 to TRBJ2-2; tentative D call: TRBD1 (6 bases). V lost 4 bases, J lost 7 bases, and 17 bases lay in between. Per the germline V gene, CDR1 is SGHNT and CDR2 is YYREEE (reference sequence). This CDR3 is built from 15 residues. The CDR3 protein is CASSLQGNPSGELFF. The CDR3 nucleotides read TGTGCCAGCAGCCTCCAGGGGAACCCTAGCGGGGAGCTGTTTTTT.

The J gene is TRBJ1-1, the V gene TRBV14; D unresolved. Trimming shortened V by 6 bases and J by 11 bases, and 19 bases separated the two germline ends. Germline V gene sequence: CDR1 SGHDN, CDR2 FVKESK. This CDR3 region has 13 residues. CDR3 coding DNA: TGTGCCAGCAGTCGTCCCGCCCGGAGGGAGGCTTTCTTT. Translation gives CASSRPARREAFF.

The chain is built from TRBV6-6 and TRBJ1-5; D call uncertain. CDR1 is MNHNY, CDR2 SVGAGI, per germline (reference sequence). This CDR3 region has 15 residues. The ends were cut back, 6 bases at V and 1 base at J, with 13 bases in the middle. The CDR3 loop is CASSPGGISNQPQHF. In DNA form, the CDR3 reads TGTGCCAGCAGCCCCGGAGGGATAAGCAATCAGCCCCAGCATTTT.

V is TRBV3-1 (or the pseudogene TRBV3-2) and J is TRBJ2-5; weak D call: TRBD2 (5 bases). The CDR3 covers 13 residues. Per germline, CDR1 LGHDT and CDR2 YNNKEL (reference sequence). V was cut by 6 bases and J by 5 bases, with 13 bases left in between. The CDR3 spells CASRGGWLETQYF. DNA for the CDR3: TGTGCCAGCAGAGGCGGGTGGTTGGAGACCCAGTACTTC.

This chain links TRBV5-6 with TRBJ2-7, with TRBD2 matching over 11 bases. The CDR3 length is 14 residues. The V gene end was trimmed by 3 bases and the J gene end by 2 bases; junction bases not matched to a gene: 1. Per germline, CDR1 SGHDT and CDR2 YYEEEE. CDR3 residues: CASSYSGGAYEQYF. The DNA for the CDR3 is TGTGCCAGCAGCTATAGCGGGGGGGCCTACGAGCAGTACTTC.

This chain uses TRBV10-3 with TRBJ1-2; 9 bases agree with TRBD1. Germline CDR1 is ENHRY and CDR2 is SYGVKD. The CDR3 loop spans 15 amino acids. Trimming removed 2 bases from V and 4 bases from J; junction bases left unmatched: 5. CDR3 sequence reads: CAISEGTGRLYGYTF. CDR3 coding DNA: TGTGCCATCAGTGAGGGGACAGGGCGTCTCTATGGCTACACCTTC.

The chain employs TRBV3-1 (or the pseudogene TRBV3-2) and TRBJ1-6; no firm D call. The CDR3 consists of 15 residues. Germline-derived CDR1 and CDR2 are LGHDT and YNNKEL (reference sequence). V was shortened by 4 bases and J by 6 bases, with 13 bases between the two germline ends. The DNA for the CDR3 is TGTGCCAGCAGCCCCGCGGGGTTCCCTAATTCACCCCTCCACTTT. Translating it yields CASSPAGFPNSPLHF.

The rearrangement links TRBV27 to TRBJ1-2; D is uncertain. Trimming stripped 8 bases from V and 4 bases from J, with 11 bases between. Germline CDR1 and CDR2: MNHEY and SMNVEV (reference sequence). The CDR3 loop spans 12 amino acids. DNA for the CDR3: TGTGCCAGCTGGGGTGAGGGCTATGGCTACACCTTC. Encoded protein: CASWGEGYGYTF.

This clone has a single count. This chain links TRBV27 with TRBJ1-6; D might be TRBD1 (6 bases). Looked up from germline, CDR1 is MNHEY and CDR2 is SMNVEV (reference sequence). Trimming shortened V by 1 base and J by 8 bases, and 12 bases separated the two germline ends. The CDR3 runs to 15 residues. The CDR3 nucleotides are TGTGCCAGCAGTTTATATACAGGGCGGGATTCACCCCTCCACTTT. This gives the protein CASSLYTGRDSPLHF.

This chain joins TRBV5-1 and TRBJ1-2; D is possibly TRBD1 (6 bases). Germline V gene sequence: CDR1 SGHRS, CDR2 YFSETQ. Between the trimmed V and J ends, which lost 0 bases and 1 base, there was a span of 16 bases. The CDR3 is 17 amino acids. The CDR3 region has the DNA TGCGCCAGCAGCTTGGACGGACAGTCATCCAATAACTATGGCTACACCTTC. Translated: CASSLDGQSSNNYGYTF. The full variable domain, its missing parts supplied by reference TRBV5-1 and TRBJ1-2, is KAGVTQTPRYLIKTRGQQVTLSCSPISGHRSVSWYQQTPGQGLQFLFEYFSETQRNKGNFPGRFSGRQFSNSRSEMNVSTLELGDSALYLCASSLDGQSSNNYGYTFGSGTRLTVV.